This T cell receptor (beta chain) originates from a study of vaccination and CD4 T cells after COVID-19. The wider study: Two doses of either BNT162b2 or mRNA-1273 vaccine were given to participants. Overlapping peptides covering the spike proteins of SARS-CoV-2, HCoV-NL63, HCoV-OC43 and HCoV-229E were added to stimulate cells.

Points on this clonotype: The antigen remains unidentified.

Stated treatment: approximately 9-day PBMC culture with coronavirus spike peptide pools or control peptides (ViraFEST assay). Nucleocapsid antibody results, negative before and after vaccination, showed that healthy vaccine recipients had not previously had SARS-CoV-2 infection. Medium was half-exchanged with fresh IL-2 medium on days 3 and 7. This CDR3 comprises 16 residues. Germline CDR1 and CDR2: ENHRY and SYGVKD. V lost 0 bases and J lost 4; bases outside the gene matches: 1. The Oncomine TCR Beta short-read assay was applied to DNA of cultured CD4+ T cells. In TCRdb, the PCR reads were re-called with MiXCR into one record per CDR3 protein. Seen here are more than 20,000 distinct CDR3 sequences, approximately 57% observed once, and the top ten hold roughly 15%.

Specimen: CD4+ T cells from blood, cultured in vitro, collected after SARS-CoV-2 vaccination. The origin of this receptor is a human donor who received a COVID-19 vaccine. This sequence joins TRBV10-3 and TRBJ2-5; 14 bases are shared with TRBD2. CDR3 DNA: TGTGCCATCAGTGAGTCAGGACTAGCGGGGGGAGAGACCCAGTACTTC. This codes for CAISESGLAGGETQYF.